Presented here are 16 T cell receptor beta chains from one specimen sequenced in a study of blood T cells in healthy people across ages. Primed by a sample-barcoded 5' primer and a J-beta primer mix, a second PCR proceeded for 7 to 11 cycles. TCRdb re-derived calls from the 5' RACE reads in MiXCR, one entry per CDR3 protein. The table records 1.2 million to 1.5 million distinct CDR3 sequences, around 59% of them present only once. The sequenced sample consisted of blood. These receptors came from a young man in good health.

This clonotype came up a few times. CDR3: CASSLPPGQGGYGYTF. CDR3 nucleotides: TGTGCCAGCAGCTTACCACCTGGACAGGGAGGCTATGGCTACACCTTC. The V gene is TRBV7-2, the J gene TRBJ1-2, with TRBD1 matching 8 bases. Trimming took 2 bases from V and 4 from J; bases not matched to a gene: 9. CDR1 SGHTA and CDR2 FQGNSA come from the germline V gene. CDR3 length equals 16 residues. The full variable domain, its missing parts supplied by reference TRBV7-2 and TRBJ1-2, is GAGVSQSPSNKVTEKGKDVELRCDPISGHTALYWYRQSLGQGLEFLIYFQGNSAPDKSGLPSDRFSAERTGGSVSTLTIQRTQQEDSAVYLCASSLPPGQGGYGYTFGSGTRLTVV.

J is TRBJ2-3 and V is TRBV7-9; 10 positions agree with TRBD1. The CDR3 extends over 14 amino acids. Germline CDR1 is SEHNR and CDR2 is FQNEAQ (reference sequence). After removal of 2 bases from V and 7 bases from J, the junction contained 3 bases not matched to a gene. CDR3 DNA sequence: TGTGCCAGCAGCTTACCGGGACAGGGGCATACGCAGTATTTT. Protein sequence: CASSLPGQGHTQYF.

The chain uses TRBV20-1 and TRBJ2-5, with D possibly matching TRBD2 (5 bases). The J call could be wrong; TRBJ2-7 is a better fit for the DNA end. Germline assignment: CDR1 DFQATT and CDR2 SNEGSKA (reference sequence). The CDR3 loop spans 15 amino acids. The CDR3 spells CSAIDQHSVLYEQYF. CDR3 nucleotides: TGCAGTGCTATTGACCAACATAGCGTCCTCTACGAGCAGTACTTC.

The CDR3 reads CVVLAGAGASTDTQYF. CDR3 bases: TGTGTTGTGCTAGCGGGAGCGGGAGCCAGCACAGATACGCAGTATTTT. The chain combines TRBV6-5 with TRBJ2-3; 10 bases are a match to TRBD2. The CDR3 has 16 residues. From germline, CDR1 is MNHEY and CDR2 SVGAGI.

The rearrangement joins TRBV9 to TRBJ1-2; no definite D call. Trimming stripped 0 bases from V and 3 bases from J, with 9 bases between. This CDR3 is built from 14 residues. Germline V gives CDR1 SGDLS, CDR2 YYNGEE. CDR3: CASSVGTGDYGYTF. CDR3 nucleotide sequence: TGTGCCAGCAGCGTAGGGACGGGTGACTATGGCTACACCTTC.

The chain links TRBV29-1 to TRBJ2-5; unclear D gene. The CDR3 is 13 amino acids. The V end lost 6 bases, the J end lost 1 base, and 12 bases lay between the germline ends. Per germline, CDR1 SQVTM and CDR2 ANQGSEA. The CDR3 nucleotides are TGCAGCGTGGCGGACGGTGTCCAAGAGACCCAGTACTTC. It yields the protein CSVADGVQETQYF.

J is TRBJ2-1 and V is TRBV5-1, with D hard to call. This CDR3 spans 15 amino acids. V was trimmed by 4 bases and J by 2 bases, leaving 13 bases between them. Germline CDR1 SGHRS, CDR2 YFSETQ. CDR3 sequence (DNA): TGCGCCAGCAGCCCTCTGGATCGCGCCTACAATGAGCAGTTCTTC. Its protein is CASSPLDRAYNEQFF. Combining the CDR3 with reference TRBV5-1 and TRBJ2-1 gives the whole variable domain KAGVTQTPRYLIKTRGQQVTLSCSPISGHRSVSWYQQTPGQGLQFLFEYFSETQRNKGNFPGRFSGRQFSNSRSEMNVSTLELGDSALYLCASSPLDRAYNEQFFGPGTRLTVL.

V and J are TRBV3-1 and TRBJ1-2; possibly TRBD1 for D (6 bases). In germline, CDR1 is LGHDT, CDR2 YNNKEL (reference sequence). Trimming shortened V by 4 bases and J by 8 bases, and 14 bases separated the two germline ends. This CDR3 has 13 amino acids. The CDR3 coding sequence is TGTGCCAGCAGCCCCCCTCTTACAGGGGGCTACACCTTC. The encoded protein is CASSPPLTGGYTF. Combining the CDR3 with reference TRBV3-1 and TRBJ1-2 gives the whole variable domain DTAVSQTPKYLVTQMGNDKSIKCEQNLGHDTMYWYKQDSKKFLKIMFSYNNKELIINETVPNRFSPKSPDKAHLNLHINSLELGDSAVYFCASSPPLTGGYTFGSGTRLTVV.

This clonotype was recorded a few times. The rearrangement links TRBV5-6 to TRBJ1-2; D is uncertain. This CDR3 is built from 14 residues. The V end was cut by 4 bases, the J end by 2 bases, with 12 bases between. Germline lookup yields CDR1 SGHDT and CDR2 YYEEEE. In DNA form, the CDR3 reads TGTGCCAGCAGCCCAATAGGTCCCAACTATGGCTACACCTTC. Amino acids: CASSPIGPNYGYTF.

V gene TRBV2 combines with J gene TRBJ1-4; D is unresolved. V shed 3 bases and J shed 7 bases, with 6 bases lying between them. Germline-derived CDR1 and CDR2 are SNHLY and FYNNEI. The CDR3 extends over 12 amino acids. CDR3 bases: TGTGCCAGCAGTGAGGGCAGTGAAAAACTGTTTTTT. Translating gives CASSEGSEKLFF.

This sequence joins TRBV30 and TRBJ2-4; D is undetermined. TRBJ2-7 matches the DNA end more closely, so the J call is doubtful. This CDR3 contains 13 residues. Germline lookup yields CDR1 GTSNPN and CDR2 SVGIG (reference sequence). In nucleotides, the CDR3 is TGTGCCTGGAGGAGGCCACCTGGCTACGAGCAGTACTTC. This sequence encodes CAWRRPPGYEQYF.

The CDR3 sequence: CASSAASGRVRDTQYF. In DNA, the CDR3 is TGTGCCAGCAGCGCTGCTAGCGGGAGGGTAAGGGATACGCAGTATTTT. The chain joins TRBV7-9 to TRBJ2-3; TRBD2 matches 12 bases. CDR3 size: 16 residues. J lost 6 bases, V lost 5 bases, and 9 bases had no gene match. Germline V gene lookup returns CDR1 SEHNR and CDR2 FQNEAQ (reference sequence).

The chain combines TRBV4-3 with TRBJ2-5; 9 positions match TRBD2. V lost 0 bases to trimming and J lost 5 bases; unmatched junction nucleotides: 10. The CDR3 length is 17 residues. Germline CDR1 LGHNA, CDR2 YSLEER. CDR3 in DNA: TGCGCCAGCAGCCAAGACCCAGCGGGGGGAAAATGGGAGACCCAGTACTTC. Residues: CASSQDPAGGKWETQYF.

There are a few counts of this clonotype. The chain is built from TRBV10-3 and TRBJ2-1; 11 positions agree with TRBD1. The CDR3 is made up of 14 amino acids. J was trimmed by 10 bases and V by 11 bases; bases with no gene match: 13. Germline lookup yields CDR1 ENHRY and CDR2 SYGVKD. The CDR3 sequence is CASGQGATFGEQFF. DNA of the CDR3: TGTGCCTCAGGACAGGGGGCAACTTTTGGGGAGCAGTTCTTC.

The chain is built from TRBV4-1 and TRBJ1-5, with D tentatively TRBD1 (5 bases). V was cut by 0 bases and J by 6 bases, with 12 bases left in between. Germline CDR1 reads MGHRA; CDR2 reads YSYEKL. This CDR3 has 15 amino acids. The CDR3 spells CASSQDWQGSQPQHF. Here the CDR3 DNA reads TGCGCCAGCAGCCAAGACTGGCAGGGCAGTCAGCCCCAGCATTTT.

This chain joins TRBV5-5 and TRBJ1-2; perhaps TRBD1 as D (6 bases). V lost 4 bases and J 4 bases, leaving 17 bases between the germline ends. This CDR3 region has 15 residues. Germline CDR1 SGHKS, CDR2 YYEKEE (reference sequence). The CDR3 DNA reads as TGTGCCAGCAGCATCGGACAGAGGGGACTCTATGGCTACACCTTC. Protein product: CASSIGQRGLYGYTF.